This T cell receptor beta chain is from a study of shared clonotypes between healthy human individuals. This table comes from immunoSEQ multiplex PCR, and its TCRdb copy is limited to in-frame clones, with some not included. This table holds under 1,900,000 clones, just under 99% found once. Material: naive CD4+ T cells sorted from blood. This sample's subset: CD45RA+ positively selected. The sequence came from a man younger than 40 in good health.

The CDR3 protein is CASSSSGLAGANYNEQFF. The CDR3 DNA reads as TGTGCCAGCAGCTCGTCGGGACTAGCGGGAGCCAACTACAATGAGCAGTTCTTC. This sequence joins TRBV11-3 and TRBJ2-1; 14 bases align to TRBD2. This CDR3 has 18 residues. The germline V gene has CDR1 SGHNT and CDR2 YENEEA. The junction had 8 bases not matched to a gene; V was cut back by 4 bases and J by 3 bases.